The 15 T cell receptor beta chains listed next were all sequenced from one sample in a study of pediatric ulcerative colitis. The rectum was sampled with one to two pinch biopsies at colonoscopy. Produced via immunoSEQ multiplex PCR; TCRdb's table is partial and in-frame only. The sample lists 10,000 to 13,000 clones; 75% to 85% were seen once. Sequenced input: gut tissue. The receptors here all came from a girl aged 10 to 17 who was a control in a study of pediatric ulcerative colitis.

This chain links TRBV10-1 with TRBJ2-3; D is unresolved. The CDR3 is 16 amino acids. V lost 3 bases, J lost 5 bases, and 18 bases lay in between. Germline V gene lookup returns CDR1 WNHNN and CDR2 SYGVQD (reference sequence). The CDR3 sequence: CASSDWRGISEDTQYF. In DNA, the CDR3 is TGCGCCAGCAGTGACTGGCGAGGAATATCGGAAGATACGCAGTATTTT.

DNA for the CDR3: TGTGCCTGGAGTGGGGGCAGCAAGGACAATGAGCAGTTCTTC. Protein product: CAWSGGSKDNEQFF. V is TRBV30 and J is TRBJ2-1, with D possibly being TRBD1 (5 bases). Germline CDR1 and CDR2: GTSNPN and SVGIG (reference sequence). The V end lost 1 base, the J end lost 5 bases, and 12 bases lay between the germline ends. This CDR3 is built from 14 residues.

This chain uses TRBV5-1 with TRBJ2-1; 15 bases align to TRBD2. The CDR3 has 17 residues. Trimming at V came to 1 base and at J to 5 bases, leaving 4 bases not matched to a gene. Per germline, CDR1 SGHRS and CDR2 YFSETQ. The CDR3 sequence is CASSLRTSGRENNEQFF. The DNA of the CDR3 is TGCGCCAGCAGCTTGAGGACTAGCGGGAGGGAAAACAATGAGCAGTTCTTC.

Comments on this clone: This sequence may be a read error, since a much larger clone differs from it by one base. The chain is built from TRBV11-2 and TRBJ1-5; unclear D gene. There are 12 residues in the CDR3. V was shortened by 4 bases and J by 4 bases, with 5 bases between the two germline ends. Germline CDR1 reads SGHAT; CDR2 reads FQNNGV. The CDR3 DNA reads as TGTGCCAGCAGCTCTACAAATCAGCCCCAGCATTTT. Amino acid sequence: CASSSTNQPQHF.

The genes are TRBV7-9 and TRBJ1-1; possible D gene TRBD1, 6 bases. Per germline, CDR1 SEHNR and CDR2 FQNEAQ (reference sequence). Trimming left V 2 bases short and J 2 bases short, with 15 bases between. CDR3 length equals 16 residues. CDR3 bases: TGTGCCAGCAGCTTACCCCGGGGGGCCTTAAACACTGAAGCTTTCTTT. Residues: CASSLPRGALNTEAFF.

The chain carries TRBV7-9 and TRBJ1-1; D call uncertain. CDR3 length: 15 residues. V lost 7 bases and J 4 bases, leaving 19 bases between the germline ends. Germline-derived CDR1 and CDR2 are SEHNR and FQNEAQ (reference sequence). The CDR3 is CASTFDIYEGTEAFF. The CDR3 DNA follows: TGTGCCAGCACCTTTGACATTTACGAGGGCACTGAAGCTTTCTTT.

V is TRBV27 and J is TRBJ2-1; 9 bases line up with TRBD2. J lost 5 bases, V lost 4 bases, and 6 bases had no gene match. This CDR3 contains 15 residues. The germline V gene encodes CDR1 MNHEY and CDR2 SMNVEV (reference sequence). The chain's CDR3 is CASSSTSGINNEQFF. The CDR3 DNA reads TGTGCCAGCAGTTCGACTAGCGGCATAAACAATGAGCAGTTCTTC.

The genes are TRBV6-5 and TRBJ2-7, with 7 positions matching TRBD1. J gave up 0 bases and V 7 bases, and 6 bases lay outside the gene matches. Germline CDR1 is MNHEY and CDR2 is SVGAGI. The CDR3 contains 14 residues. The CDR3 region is CASKIRGSSYEQYF. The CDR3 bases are TGTGCCAGCAAGATCAGGGGGAGCTCCTACGAGCAGTACTTC.

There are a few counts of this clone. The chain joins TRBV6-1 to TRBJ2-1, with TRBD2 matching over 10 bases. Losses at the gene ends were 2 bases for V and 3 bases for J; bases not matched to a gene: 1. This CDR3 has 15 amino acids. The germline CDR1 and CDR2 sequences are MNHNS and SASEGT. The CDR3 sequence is CASSELAGDYNEQFF. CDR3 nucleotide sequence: TGTGCCAGCAGTGAACTAGCGGGAGACTACAATGAGCAGTTCTTC.

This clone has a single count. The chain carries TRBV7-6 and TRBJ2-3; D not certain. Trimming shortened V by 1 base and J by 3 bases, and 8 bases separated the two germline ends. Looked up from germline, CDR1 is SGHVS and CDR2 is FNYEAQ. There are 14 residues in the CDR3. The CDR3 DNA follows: TGTGCCAGCAGCTTAGTCCCGGGTACAGATACGCAGTATTTT. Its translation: CASSLVPGTDTQYF.

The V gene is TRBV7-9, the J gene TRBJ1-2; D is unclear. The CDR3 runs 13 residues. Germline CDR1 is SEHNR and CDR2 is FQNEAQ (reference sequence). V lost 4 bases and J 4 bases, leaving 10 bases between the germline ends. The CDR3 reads CASSSMVGYGYTF. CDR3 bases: TGTGCCAGCAGCTCTATGGTGGGCTATGGCTACACCTTC.

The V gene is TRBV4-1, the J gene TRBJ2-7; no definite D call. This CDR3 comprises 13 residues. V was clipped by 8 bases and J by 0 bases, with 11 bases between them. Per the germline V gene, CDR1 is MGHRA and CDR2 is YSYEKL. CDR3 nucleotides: TGCGCCAGCGCTCAGATGGGCTCCTACGAGCAGTACTTC. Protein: CASAQMGSYEQYF.

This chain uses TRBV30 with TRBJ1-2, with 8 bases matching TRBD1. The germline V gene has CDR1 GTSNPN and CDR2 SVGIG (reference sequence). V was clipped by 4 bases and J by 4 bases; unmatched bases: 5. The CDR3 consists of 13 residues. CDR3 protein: CAWTGGRGYGYTF. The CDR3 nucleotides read TGTGCCTGGACAGGGGGCAGAGGCTATGGCTACACCTTC.

The chain's CDR3 is CASSEGQGPRNIQYF. CDR3 nucleotide sequence: TGTGCCAGCAGTGAGGGACAGGGGCCTAGGAACATTCAGTACTTC. The chain is built from TRBV2 and TRBJ2-4, with 10 positions matching TRBD1. Germline lookup yields CDR1 SNHLY and CDR2 FYNNEI. The ends lost 3 bases at V and 7 bases at J; junction bases unmatched: 6. The CDR3 is 15 amino acids.

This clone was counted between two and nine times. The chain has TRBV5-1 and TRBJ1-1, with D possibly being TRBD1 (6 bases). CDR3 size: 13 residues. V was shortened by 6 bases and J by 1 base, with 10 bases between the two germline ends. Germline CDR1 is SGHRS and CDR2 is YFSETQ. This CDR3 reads CASTRTENTEAFF. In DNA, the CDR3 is TGCGCCAGCACCCGGACAGAGAACACTGAAGCTTTCTTT.